This entry lists 11 T cell receptor beta chains sequenced from one sample in a study of cytomegalovirus exposure and HLA in healthy donors. Primers for the PCR totalled 60 Vbeta and 13 Jbeta. Profiling relied on immunoSEQ multiplex PCR, and the TCRdb table lists in-frame clones only, not all of them. Among roughly 150,000 clones listed, around 73% were seen once. Sequenced material: PBMCs. The receptors were sampled from a woman between 18 and 30 years old in good health and CMV-seronegative.

The chain recombines TRBV9 with TRBJ2-5, with a weak D call TRBD1 (6 bases). Germline lookup yields CDR1 SGDLS and CDR2 YYNGEE. The CDR3 sequence is 14 residues long. Trimming left V 0 bases short and J 7 bases short, with 13 bases between. The CDR3 DNA follows: TGTGCCAGCAGCGTAGCGGCAGGGGAGAGGACCCAGTACTTC. Translation: CASSVAAGERTQYF.

The chain joins TRBV7-8 to TRBJ1-4; TRBD1 might be the D (6 bases). Germline-derived CDR1 and CDR2 are SGHVS and FQNEAQ. Trimming cost V 5 bases and J 4 bases, with 17 bases left between them. The CDR3 has 16 amino acids. The CDR3 nucleotides are TGTGCCAGCAGCACCGGGACACCGAGTCGTAATGAAAAACTGTTTTTT. It yields the protein CASSTGTPSRNEKLFF.

This chain connects TRBV27 to TRBJ2-1; D might be TRBD1 (5 bases). Germline V gene sequence: CDR1 MNHEY, CDR2 SMNVEV (reference sequence). The CDR3 spans 15 residues. V lost 3 bases to trimming and J lost 1 base, with 10 bases between them. This CDR3 reads CASSFQGISYNEQFF. The CDR3 DNA sequence: TGTGCCAGCAGTTTTCAGGGAATATCCTACAATGAGCAGTTCTTC.

The CDR3 bases are TGTGCCAGCAGCCTTAATCACCGGGACTATGGCTACACCTTC. As protein: CASSLNHRDYGYTF. The chain has TRBV14 and TRBJ1-2; D is undetermined. The V and J ends lost 4 bases and 3 bases respectively, with 12 bases between them. This CDR3 has 14 residues. Germline-derived CDR1 and CDR2 are SGHDN and FVKESK.

The chain uses TRBV13 and TRBJ2-3; possible D gene TRBD1, 7 bases. The CDR3 is 15 amino acids. The V and J ends lost 3 bases and 3 bases respectively, with 13 bases between them. The germline V gene has CDR1 PRHDT and CDR2 FYEKMQ (reference sequence). CDR3 protein: CASSFLTGRTDTQYF. The CDR3 region has the DNA TGTGCCAGCAGCTTCCTGACAGGGAGGACAGATACGCAGTATTTT.

The chain is built from TRBV7-9 and TRBJ2-1; possibly TRBD1 for D (5 bases). V lost 4 bases to trimming and J lost 5 bases, with 18 bases between them. Germline CDR1 reads SEHNR; CDR2 reads FQNEAQ (reference sequence). The CDR3 runs 16 residues. This chain's CDR3 is CASSSDLGADDNEQFF. The CDR3, as DNA: TGTGCCAGCAGCTCAGACCTTGGGGCTGATGACAATGAGCAGTTCTTC.

Concerning this clone itself: The same CDR3 can be traced to other DNA sequences in this sample. The chain couples TRBV28 to TRBJ1-5; 8 bases align to TRBD1. V was pared by 1 base and J by 8 bases, with 7 bases of the junction left unmatched. CDR1 MDHEN and CDR2 SYDVKM come from the germline V gene. CDR3 length equals 15 residues. DNA for the CDR3: TGTGCCAGCAGTTTATTGGCGACAGGGGATGAGCCCCAGCATTTT. Translating gives CASSLLATGDEPQHF.

The rearrangement uses TRBV4-1 and TRBJ1-5; a possible D gene is TRBD1 (6 bases). Germline V gene data show CDR1 as MGHRA and CDR2 as YSYEKL. V was shortened by 6 bases and J by 3 bases, with 18 bases between the two germline ends. This CDR3 region has 16 residues. CDR3 DNA: TGCGCCAGCAGTCCCCGTGAGCGGGGGGCCAATCAGCCCCAGCATTTT. Encoded protein: CASSPRERGANQPQHF.

The J gene is TRBJ2-5, the V gene TRBV29-1; D is perhaps TRBD1 (6 bases). Trimming took 4 bases from V and 5 from J, leaving 11 bases between them. CDR1 and CDR2 from the germline V gene are SQVTM and ANQGSEA. There are 12 residues in the CDR3. In DNA, the CDR3 is TGCAGCGTTGGGGGGCAGGGGGAGACCCAGTACTTC. Amino acid sequence: CSVGGQGETQYF. The whole variable domain, remainder taken from reference TRBV29-1 and TRBJ2-5, is SAVISQKPSRDICQRGTSLTIQCQVDSQVTMMFWYRQQPGQSLTLIATANQGSEATYESGFVIDKFPISRPNLTFSTLTVSNMSPEDSSIYLCSVGGQGETQYFGPGTRLLVL.

This clone was recorded only once. A junction boundary mismatches the germline segment, possibly from a read error. The V call is TRBV7-9, the J call TRBJ1-2, with TRBD1 matching over 9 bases. The CDR3 runs to 17 residues. Looked up from germline, CDR1 is SEHNR and CDR2 is FQNEAQ (reference sequence). This CDR3 is CSSSPTDRGWFRSGYTF. The DNA of the CDR3 is TGTTCCAGCAGCCCAACCGACAGGGGGTGGTTTAGGAGCGGCTACACCTTC.

Concerning this clone itself: Additional DNA sequences in this sample encode the identical CDR3. V is TRBV9 and J is TRBJ1-1; 7 bases fit TRBD1. This CDR3 contains 14 residues. From germline, CDR1 is SGDLS and CDR2 YYNGEE. Trimming at V came to 2 bases and at J to 5 bases, leaving 6 bases not matched to a gene. The CDR3 spells CASSVEGAGTEAFF. As DNA, the CDR3 is TGTGCCAGCAGCGTGGAGGGGGCTGGGACTGAAGCTTTCTTT.